This entry lists 5 T cell receptor beta chains sequenced from one sample in a study of PD-L1 blockade in urothelial cancer. Here immunoSEQ multiplex PCR was the method, and the copy in TCRdb shows in-frame clones only, minus some. The data show just over 35,000 clones, about four fifths seen once. The time point was: peripheral blood 6 weeks after treatment start. The input for sequencing was PBMCs, taken around atezolizumab (anti-PD-L1) treatment. These receptors were obtained from a man in his forties with urothelial cancer.

This sequence joins TRBV10-3 and TRBJ2-1; TRBD2 is a possible D gene (6 bases). The CDR3 sequence is 13 residues long. V gave up 4 bases and J gave up 8 bases, with 12 bases separating them. Germline lookup yields CDR1 ENHRY and CDR2 SYGVKD. CDR3 sequence: CAISVAAGYEQFF. The CDR3 coding sequence is TGTGCCATCAGTGTAGCGGCCGGGTATGAGCAGTTCTTC.

The CDR3 reads CASTPGGMAREGDNEQFF. In DNA, the CDR3 is TGTGCCAGCACCCCCGGGGGGATGGCGCGGGAGGGGGACAATGAGCAGTTCTTC. This rearrangement joins TRBV28 to TRBJ2-1, with TRBD2 matching over 9 bases. The CDR3 spans 18 residues. V gave up 7 bases and J gave up 5 bases; unmatched junction bases: 18. Germline lookup yields CDR1 MDHEN and CDR2 SYDVKM.

V usage is TRBV6-5 and J usage is TRBJ2-1, with a possible D match to TRBD1 (9 bases). The CDR3 contains 16 residues. Per the germline V gene, CDR1 is MNHEY and CDR2 is SVGAGI. Between the trimmed V and J ends, which lost 2 bases and 5 bases, there was a span of 16 bases. Written as DNA, the CDR3 is TGTGCCAGCAGTTACCGGGAGGGGACAGGGCACAATGAGCAGTTCTTC. This gives the protein CASSYREGTGHNEQFF.

This chain links TRBV5-5 with TRBJ2-7; TRBD2 aligns across 13 bases. The CDR3 totals 16 residues. The trim removed 2 bases at V and 3 bases at J, leaving 5 bases unmatched. The germline V gene has CDR1 SGHKS and CDR2 YYEKEE (reference sequence). The CDR3 coding sequence is TGTGCCAGCAGCTTCGGGACTAGCGGGGTAGTCTACGAGCAGTACTTC. It is translated as CASSFGTSGVVYEQYF. The full variable domain, rest sourced from reference TRBV5-5 and TRBJ2-7, is DAGVTQSPTHLIKTRGQQVTLRCSPISGHKSVSWYQQVLGQGPQFIFQYYEKEERGRGNFPDRFSARQFPNYSSELNVNALLLGDSALYLCASSFGTSGVVYEQYFGPGTRLTVT.

This chain connects TRBV5-1 to TRBJ2-5; D not certain. This CDR3 contains 13 residues. Trimming removed 1 base at V and 5 bases at J, with 9 bases between. Germline V gene lookup returns CDR1 SGHRS and CDR2 YFSETQ. The CDR3, as DNA: TGCGCCAGCAGCTTGTCAAGCAGGGAGACCCAGTACTTC. It specifies CASSLSSRETQYF.